This TCR beta chain was observed in a study of T cells in Graves' hyperthyroidism and ophthalmopathy (dated by TCRdb to about 2019). Regarding the study in general: Peripheral blood was sampled at the time of initial diagnosis, prior to any treatment. Prospective prediction of ophthalmopathy was tested in an independent validation cohort of approximately 18 hyperthyroidism patients and around 16 patients who later progressed to ophthalmopathy. TCR V-J signatures able to tell the groups apart were searched for in a discovery cohort of more than 90 patients, of whom around 43 had Graves' ophthalmopathy and roughly 58 had stable Graves' hyperthyroidism. The paper reports TCR Vbeta CDR3 sequencing of roughly 140 peripheral blood samples: under 45 ophthalmopathy, 75 to 80 hyperthyroidism and 17 progressor patients. Following sampling, methimazole starting at 30 mg daily was given to hyperthyroidism patients, and high-dose intravenous methylprednisolone was given to ophthalmopathy patients. For training and testing, the 100 or so patients in the discovery cohort were randomly divided in a 7:3 ratio. In about 6 Graves' hyperthyroidism patients, the study also compared T-cell repertoires from thyroid tissue with T-cell repertoires from blood. Study-wide findings and limitations: During validation, the model predicted progression to ophthalmopathy a median of around six months ahead of onset, with just under 71% sensitivity and 72.22% specificity. No statistical method was used to fix the sample size in advance, and group allocation was not hidden from the investigators. Ophthalmopathy was separated from stable hyperthyroidism by a 13 V-J signature model, with 87.88% sensitivity and roughly 81% specificity obtained in cross-validation and 80%/75% obtained in testing. Most expanded thyroid clonotypes (frequency above 0.001) were also detected in blood, a finding suggesting that blood repertoires may reflect thyroid immune responses.

Reading from cysteine to phenylalanine, the CDR3 counts 16 amino acids. The retained sequence is limited to the CDR3, 48 bases, with the frame set at the first base. Between the V and J ends, shortened by 1 base and 3 bases respectively, the junction contains 13 bases. A few counts support this clonotype. Its recognized antigen is unknown. The input lacks base qualities; no much larger clone sits a single base away. Amplification of TCR beta CDR3 regions was carried out from RNA transcripts. The TCR CDR3 was subjected to a first round of RT-PCR using the HTBI primer set and the Qiagen OneStep RT-PCR kit. Libraries were constructed in a second round of multiplex PCR, after which size selection and purification were carried out. The libraries were sequenced on an Illumina HiSeq2000 using paired-end 100 bp reads. Turning to the authors' computational methods: SOAPnuke was used to process the raw data, removing reads that contained adapters or uncalled bases, had a mean Phred below 15, or lacked an exact match to the constant primer or identifier. COPE v1.2.5 was used to merge high-quality paired reads, and clonotypes were defined as unique nucleotide sequences. Clonotypes were aligned to IMGT TRBV, TRBD and TRBJ reference segments using MiTCR v1.1. Only V-J combinations with frequency above 0.0001, covering 98% to 99.2% of repertoires, were analysed. The TCS score was defined as F50 (clonal expansion) divided by E x V (chaos), with BLOSUM62-based TCRdist calculated between CDR3 peptides within each V-J. Welch's t-statistics and random forest reduced around 550 V-J features to 13, which were used in a naive Bayes classifier (R e1071). TCRdb trimmed public reads at Q25 via fastp, called clones via MiXCR and kept in-frame beta chains. A single entry per CDR3 protein holds the most common genes and DNA from its merged rows. Clone size and V and J calls follow TCRdb, not the original study. For this sample the table gives about 560,000 distinct CDR3 sequences, of which over 15% were detected only once. The ten top clones hold around 18% of the sample.

A patient counted as having stable Graves' hyperthyroidism if no progression to ophthalmopathy occurred over 18 months of follow-up. Hyperthyroidism patients were newly diagnosed, with disease duration under 2 months, and aged 18 to 65 years. Exclusion was applied to patients with uncontrolled infections, other autoimmune diseases, pregnancy or lactation. Diagnoses were based on clinical symptoms, serum thyroxine and TRAb, thyroid ultrasound and orbital computed tomography. PBMCs were separated from over 9 ml of fresh peripheral blood using Ficoll-Paque density gradient centrifugation. Trizol reagent was used to extract total RNA, and RNA quality was then checked on an Agilent 2100 Bioanalyzer.

The chain joins TRBV12-3 or TRBV12-4 to TRBJ1-5; no D segment can be confidently identified. Material for sequencing was blood. The sequence derives from a woman under 30 with Graves' hyperthyroidism. The CDR3 has the sequence CASSLDIGPLNQPQHF. The DNA sequence follows: TGTGCCAGCAGTTTAGATATAGGGCCTCTCAATCAGCCCCAGCATTTT.